The 17 T cell receptor beta chains below all came from one sample that was sequenced in a study of tumour-infiltrating T cells in Burkitt lymphoma. Here immunoSEQ multiplex PCR was the method, and the copy in TCRdb shows in-frame clones only, minus some. The profile shows tens of thousands of clones, roughly 30% of them singletons. Material for sequencing was tumor tissue. These receptors all come from a human donor with Burkitt lymphoma.

This clone has more than one count but fewer than ten. V usage is TRBV4-2 and J usage is TRBJ2-5, with D possibly TRBD1 on 6 matching bases. The CDR3 runs to 16 residues. Germline V gives CDR1 LGHNA, CDR2 YNFKEQ. Trimming pared 0 bases from V and 5 bases from J, leaving 16 bases between. The CDR3 protein is CASSQEAQGVGETQYF. CDR3 sequence (DNA): TGTGCCAGCAGCCAAGAGGCACAGGGAGTTGGGGAGACCCAGTACTTC.

The chain combines TRBV29-1 with TRBJ2-5; D may be TRBD2 (7 bases). CDR1 and CDR2 (germline): SQVTM, ANQGSEA. This CDR3 has 12 residues. V was trimmed by 5 bases and J by 5 bases, leaving 12 bases between them. In DNA, the CDR3 is TGCAGCGTTACGGAGGGGGGGGAGACCCAGTACTTC. The encoded protein is CSVTEGGETQYF.

This clone appeared a few times. This chain connects TRBV19 to TRBJ1-1; no clear D gene. There are 12 residues in the CDR3. CDR1 is LNHDA, CDR2 SQIVND, per germline (reference sequence). The V and J ends lost 6 bases and 7 bases respectively, with 12 bases between them. CDR3 residues: CASREGRSEAFF. CDR3 DNA sequence: TGTGCCAGTAGGGAGGGTCGGAGTGAAGCTTTCTTT.

This clone was observed a few times. This chain joins TRBV11-2 and TRBJ2-1, with a tentative D call TRBD1 (6 bases). Trimming shortened V by 4 bases and J by 4 bases, and 8 bases separated the two germline ends. The CDR3 is 13 residues long. Per the germline V gene, CDR1 is SGHAT and CDR2 is FQNNGV. CDR3 protein: CASSWDIYNEQFF. As DNA, the CDR3 is TGTGCCAGCAGCTGGGACATTTACAATGAGCAGTTCTTC.

This chain connects TRBV5-4 to TRBJ2-7; D gene unclear. CDR3 length equals 9 residues. Germline V CDR1 and CDR2: SGHNT, YYREEE (reference sequence). Trimming left V 3 bases short and J 10 bases short, with 5 bases between. CDR3 amino acids: CASSSVQYF. CDR3 bases: TGTGCCAGCAGCTCAGTCCAGTACTTC.

The DNA for the CDR3 is TGTGCCAGCAGCTTACCCCTGGAGGGGGAAAAGTACAATGAGCAGTTCTTC. Translation gives CASSLPLEGEKYNEQFF. The V and J genes are TRBV5-4 and TRBJ2-1; D is tentatively TRBD1 or TRBD2 (6 bases each). The CDR3 contains 17 residues. CDR1 is SGHNT and CDR2 is YYREEE in the germline V gene (reference sequence). Trimming cost V 2 bases and J 4 bases, with 19 bases left between them.

In this sample, this clone turned up a few times. The chain recombines TRBV19 with TRBJ1-2; a possible D gene is TRBD1 (5 bases). CDR1 LNHDA and CDR2 SQIVND come from the germline V gene (reference sequence). V gave up 5 bases and J gave up 10 bases, with 14 bases separating them. This CDR3 contains 12 residues. This CDR3 reads CASSPHRRAYTF. The CDR3 region has the DNA TGTGCCAGTAGTCCCCACAGGCGAGCCTACACCTTC. Combining the CDR3 with reference TRBV19 and TRBJ1-2 gives the whole variable domain DGGITQSPKYLFRKEGQNVTLSCEQNLNHDAMYWYRQDPGQGLRLIYYSQIVNDFQKGDIAEGYSVSREKKESFPLTVTSAQKNPTAFYLCASSPHRRAYTFGSGTRLTVV.

This sequence joins TRBV7-2 and TRBJ2-5; 7 bases are a match to TRBD1. The CDR3 has 14 residues. The V segment lost 5 bases and the J segment 4 bases; nucleotides outside the gene matches: 7. CDR1 and CDR2 from the germline V gene are SGHTA and FQGNSA. DNA of the CDR3: TGTGCCAGCAGCCCCGAGACAGGGAGAGAGACCCAGTACTTC. Its translation is CASSPETGRETQYF.

The chain has TRBV7-6 and TRBJ2-5; D remains ambiguous. The V gene's germline CDR1 is SGHVS and CDR2 FNYEAQ. V was trimmed by 5 bases and J by 4 bases, leaving 14 bases between them. The CDR3 totals 14 residues. The CDR3 coding sequence is TGTGCCAGCAGCCAAGCTGTCCCGTCAGAGACCCAGTACTTC. This gives the protein CASSQAVPSETQYF.

This clone was seen more than once but under ten times. The gene calls are TRBV10-3 and TRBJ2-7; TRBD1 matches at 7 bases. Germline CDR1 and CDR2: ENHRY and SYGVKD. J gave up 2 bases and V 6 bases, and 4 bases lay outside the gene matches. The CDR3 length is 13 residues. The CDR3 nucleotides are TGTGCCATCAGCCTCGGACAGGCCTACGAGCAGTACTTC. Residues: CAISLGQAYEQYF.

This clone was detected only a few times. The chain employs TRBV5-1 and TRBJ1-1; 10 positions agree with TRBD1. The CDR3 has 13 residues. Germline loops: CDR1 SGHRS, CDR2 YFSETQ. Trimming took 0 bases from V and 9 from J; bases not matched to a gene: 2. CDR3 sequence (DNA): TGCGCCAGCAGCTTGGGGGACAGGGGAAAAGCTTTCTTT. Protein product: CASSLGDRGKAFF. Variable domain in full (rest from reference TRBV5-1 and TRBJ1-1): KAGVTQTPRYLIKTRGQQVTLSCSPISGHRSVSWYQQTPGQGLQFLFEYFSETQRNKGNFPGRFSGRQFSNSRSEMNVSTLELGDSALYLCASSLGDRGKAFFGQGTRLTVV.

This clone was detected only a few times. The V gene is TRBV7-2, the J gene TRBJ2-3; the D call may be TRBD1 or TRBD2 (5 bases each). This CDR3 has 17 amino acids. Trimming removed 4 bases from V and 8 bases from J, with 25 bases in between. The germline gives CDR1 SGHTA, CDR2 FQGNSA. CDR3 residues: CASSYSRDRMSTGTQYF. In DNA form, the CDR3 reads TGTGCCAGCAGCTACTCCCGGGACCGAATGTCAACGGGTACGCAGTATTTT. The entire variable domain, with the rest obtained from reference TRBV7-2 and TRBJ2-3, is as follows: GAGVSQSPSNKVTEKGKDVELRCDPISGHTALYWYRQSLGQGLEFLIYFQGNSAPDKSGLPSDRFSAERTGGSVSTLTIQRTQQEDSAVYLCASSYSRDRMSTGTQYFGPGTRLTVL.

This clone was picked up a small number of times. The genes are TRBV19 and TRBJ2-1; D call uncertain. Trimming left V 6 bases short and J 4 bases short, with 7 bases between. The CDR3 runs to 12 residues. CDR1 LNHDA and CDR2 SQIVND come from the germline V gene (reference sequence). This chain's CDR3 is CASSAVYNEQFF. As DNA, the CDR3 is TGTGCCAGTAGCGCGGTATACAATGAGCAGTTCTTC. The full variable domain, its missing parts supplied by reference TRBV19 and TRBJ2-1, is DGGITQSPKYLFRKEGQNVTLSCEQNLNHDAMYWYRQDPGQGLRLIYYSQIVNDFQKGDIAEGYSVSREKKESFPLTVTSAQKNPTAFYLCASSAVYNEQFFGPGTRLTVL.

The V and J genes are TRBV2 and TRBJ2-5; maybe TRBD1 (5 bases). This CDR3 spans 14 amino acids. The germline V gene encodes CDR1 SNHLY and CDR2 FYNNEI. Trimming removed 8 bases from V and 4 bases from J, with 17 bases in between. For the CDR3, the DNA is TGTGCCAGCGGAAATCAAAGGGGCTTAGAGACCCAGTACTTC. Protein sequence: CASGNQRGLETQYF. The variable domain in full, with the rest retrieved from reference TRBV2 and TRBJ2-5, is EPEVTQTPSHQVTQMGQEVILRCVPISNHLYFYWYRQILGQKVEFLVSFYNNEISEKSEIFDDQFSVERPDGSNFTLKIRSTKLEDSAMYFCASGNQRGLETQYFGPGTRLLVL.

The chain has TRBV6-5 and TRBJ2-2; D is unclear. CDR1 is MNHEY, CDR2 SVGAGI, per germline. The CDR3 contains 16 residues. V was shortened by 0 bases and J by 6 bases, with 14 bases between the two germline ends. The CDR3 loop reads CASSYSSQNVPGELFF. The CDR3 DNA is TGTGCCAGCAGTTACTCGAGCCAGAATGTACCCGGGGAGCTGTTTTTT.

The chain carries TRBV6-1 and TRBJ2-7; 12 nucleotides match TRBD2. The CDR3 consists of 15 residues. CDR1 and CDR2 from the germline V gene are MNHNS and SASEGT. V shed 4 bases and J 7 bases; nucleotides not matched to a gene: 8. In DNA, the CDR3 is TGTGCCAGCAGTGTTGAGCTAGCGGGGGGGCAGGAGCAGTACTTC. It codes for CASSVELAGGQEQYF.

The chain uses TRBV28 and TRBJ2-2; 10 positions match TRBD1. J was trimmed by 5 bases and V by 3 bases; bases with no gene match: 6. The CDR3 runs to 16 residues. Germline-derived CDR1 and CDR2 are MDHEN and SYDVKM. CDR3 DNA sequence: TGTGCCAGCAGTTTGCTTTCGGGACAGGGGACCGGGGAGCTGTTTTTT. Protein product: CASSLLSGQGTGELFF.